This is a list of T cell receptor beta chains from one sample in a study of T cells after yellow fever vaccination. TCRdb reprocessed the 5' RACE reads with MiXCR, giving one entry per CDR3 protein. The table records roughly 170,000 distinct CDR3 sequences, about a tenth of them present only once. The sequenced sample was CD8+ T cells sorted from PBMCs, obtained 45 days after the yellow fever booster vaccination. The receptors here all came from a man between 18 and 35 years old who received the YFV17D yellow fever vaccine. Both conserved end residues are part of each CDR3. The D gene is left open where the match is weak. Clone size, where shown, is once, few, many, or a class for clones that have expanded.

V gene,J gene,clone size,D gene,CDR3 DNA,CDR3 protein
TRBV28,TRBJ1-2,-,-,TGTGCCAGCAGTTTGCCGGGGACAACGGGCTATGGCTACACCTTC,CASSLPGTTGYGYTF
TRBV27,TRBJ2-1,-,-,TGTGCCAGCAGTTGGGCGGCAGGGAGTCTCAATGAGCAGTTCTTC,CASSWAAGSLNEQFF
TRBV11-3,TRBJ2-7,few,TRBD2,TGTGCCAGCAGCCCCGGGACTAGCGGGGGGGCAGGTGTGTACGAGCAGTACTTC,CASSPGTSGGAGVYEQYF
TRBV4-3,TRBJ1-5,-,-,TGCGCCAGCAGCCAAAATCTCGGGGGCAATCAGCCCCAGCATTTT,CASSQNLGGNQPQHF
TRBV4-2,TRBJ1-1,many,TRBD1,TGTGCCAGCAGCCAAGACTACAGGACAGGGAGTACTGAAGCTTTCTTT,CASSQDYRTGSTEAFF
TRBV11-2,TRBJ2-3,-,-,TGTGCCAGCAGCTCGGGGACTTCTGGTGCGGATACGCAGTATTTT,CASSSGTSGADTQYF
TRBV12-3/TRBV12-4,TRBJ2-5,-,-,TGTGCCAGCAGCCCTTACATTGGGGCGACCCAGTACTTC,CASSPYIGATQYF
TRBV6-1,TRBJ1-2,many,-,TGTGCCAGCAGTGACGGGGAGTATGGCTACACCTTC,CASSDGEYGYTF
TRBV24-1,TRBJ2-1,few,TRBD2,TGTGCCACCAGTGAGGCGGGAGCGCCCAATGAGCAGTTCTTC,CATSEAGAPNEQFF
TRBV11-2,TRBJ2-5,many,TRBD2,TGTGCCTGTAGCGGGGGACAAGAGACCCAGTACTTC,CACSGGQETQYF
TRBV7-2,TRBJ2-5,few,TRBD2,TGTGCCAGCAGCTTCCCCGCTAGCGGGGGGTACCCACCTGAGACCCAGTACTTC,CASSFPASGGYPPETQYF
TRBV9,TRBJ1-2,few,-,TGTGCCAGCAGCGCGGGGGGGATTCTTGGCTACACCTTC,CASSAGGILGYTF
TRBV4-3,TRBJ1-3,-,-,TGCGCCAGCAGCCAAGAATGGGCCTCCTCTGGAAACACCATATATTTT,CASSQEWASSGNTIYF
TRBV11-2,TRBJ2-1,few,-,TGTGCCAGCAGCTTTACCAGCATTGACAATGAGCAGTTCTTC,CASSFTSIDNEQFF
TRBV6-5,TRBJ1-5,-,TRBD1,TGTGCCAGCAGTTGGACAGGGGGCAATCAGCCCCAGCATTTT,CASSWTGGNQPQHF
TRBV11-2,TRBJ1-1,-,TRBD1,TGTGCCAGCAGCTTAGCCTGGACAGGTGGCATGAACACTGAAGCTTTCTTT,CASSLAWTGGMNTEAFF
TRBV20-1,TRBJ2-5,-,TRBD2,TGCAGTGCTAGAGACGGGAGGGGGATGGAAGAGACCCAGTACTTC,CSARDGRGMEETQYF
TRBV6-2/TRBV6-3,TRBJ2-5,few,-,TGTGCCAGCAGTTCGCGGGGAGTCCCTCAAGAGACCCAGTACTTC,CASSSRGVPQETQYF
TRBV4-1,TRBJ1-5,few,-,TGCGCCAGCAGCCAAGAAGATCGGCAGGCGATTGGGGGGCCCCAGCATTTT,CASSQEDRQAIGGPQHF
TRBV4-3,TRBJ2-5,-,TRBD2,TGCGCCAGCAGCCAAGATCGGGGGGGCGGTGTAGAGACCCAGTACTTC,CASSQDRGGGVETQYF
TRBV5-1,TRBJ2-3,few,-,TGCGCCAGCAGCGGCCCGCTCGAGCGCAGGTCCACAGATACGCAGTATTTT,CASSGPLERRSTDTQYF
TRBV7-2,TRBJ2-3,-,TRBD2,TGTGCCAGCAGCTTAGAATTGTCGCGGGGGGGATTAGATACGCAGTATTTT,CASSLELSRGGLDTQYF
TRBV19,TRBJ1-2,few,-,TGTGCCAGTAGTATAGCCATCGGCAGCCGCTATGGCTACACCTTC,CASSIAIGSRYGYTF
TRBV7-9,TRBJ1-6,few,TRBD1,TGTGCCAGCAGCGACGGACAGGGGGCGAGGGCCCTCCACTTT,CASSDGQGARALHF
TRBV12-3/TRBV12-4,TRBJ2-3,-,-,TGTGCCAGTCTCCACCTTGGCACAGATACGCAGTATTTT,CASLHLGTDTQYF
TRBV11-2,TRBJ2-7,-,TRBD1,TGTGCCAGCGCAGGGGGTTGGGAGCAGTACTTC,CASAGGWEQYF
TRBV7-3,TRBJ1-1,many,TRBD1,TGTGCCAGCAGCCCACAGGGGGCGATGAACACTGAAGCTTTCTTT,CASSPQGAMNTEAFF
TRBV7-9,TRBJ1-2,-,TRBD1,TGTGCCAGCAGGCCGGGACAGGACCTGTGGGGCTACACCTTC,CASRPGQDLWGYTF
TRBV11-2,TRBJ2-1,-,-,TGTGCCAGCAGCAACTCCGGACGGGCATACAATGAGCAGTTCTTC,CASSNSGRAYNEQFF